The 32 T cell receptor beta chains given below trace back to one sample, sequenced in a study of beta chain features in type 1 diabetes. Study-level findings and limits: There was a moderate but significant shortening of TCRB CDR3s in all four CD4+ subsets of Type 1 diabetes patients.

These receptors have no identified antigens. Expressed TCRB transcripts were sequenced because the isolated RNA had all been reverse transcribed beforehand. Sequencing was performed with immunoSEQ multiplex PCR; in TCRdb, only in-frame clones are kept and a portion is missing. The repertoire holds around 130,000 clones, with about 16% as singletons. Sequencing was performed on central memory CD4+ T cells from blood. These receptors were obtained from a man aged 25 to 45 with type 1 diabetes.

This chain connects TRBV7-9 to TRBJ1-6; no firm D call. The V and J ends lost 6 bases and 5 bases respectively, with 17 bases between them. Germline lookup yields CDR1 SEHNR and CDR2 FQNEAQ (reference sequence). The CDR3 has 16 residues. The CDR3: CASSLNSGGNNSPLHF. The CDR3 DNA follows: TGTGCCAGCAGTTTAAACAGTGGAGGGAATAATTCACCCCTCCACTTT.

This chain links TRBV18 with TRBJ2-7; D might be TRBD2 (5 bases). Germline V gene data show CDR1 as KGHSH and CDR2 as LQKENI. V was clipped by 0 bases and J by 1 base, with 13 bases between them. The CDR3 extends over 16 amino acids. CDR3 in amino acids: CASSPPGGGSSYEQYF. The DNA of the CDR3 is TGTGCCAGCTCACCACCGGGTGGAGGTTCTTCCTACGAGCAGTACTTC.

The gene calls are TRBV7-2 and TRBJ1-2; D gene uncertain. The germline V gene has CDR1 SGHTA and CDR2 FQGNSA. CDR3 length: 16 amino acids. V lost 1 base and J 0 bases, leaving 12 bases between the germline ends. The chain's CDR3 is CASSLGAYEANYGYTF. For the CDR3, the DNA is TGTGCCAGCAGCTTAGGGGCCTACGAGGCTAACTATGGCTACACCTTC.

This clone was observed a few times. The rearrangement joins TRBV18 to TRBJ2-5; no clear D. With 3 bases removed from V and 7 bases from J, the gap between germline ends came to 12 bases. This CDR3 contains 13 residues. The germline gives CDR1 KGHSH, CDR2 LQKENI. The CDR3 protein is CASSPELSGTQYF. CDR3 DNA sequence: TGTGCCAGCTCACCCGAGCTCAGTGGGACCCAGTACTTC.

The rearrangement uses TRBV6-5 and TRBJ2-3, with D possibly being TRBD1 (6 bases). Germline CDR1 and CDR2: MNHEY and SVGAGI. Trimming cost V 6 bases and J 4 bases, with 14 bases left between them. The CDR3 totals 14 residues. CDR3 DNA sequence: TGTGCCAGCAGCCCTGGGCAGGGGTCAGATACGCAGTATTTT. Its protein product is CASSPGQGSDTQYF.

This clone was seen at least ten times. The chain recombines TRBV7-3 with TRBJ1-6, with 10 positions matching TRBD1. Germline V gene sequence: CDR1 SGHTA, CDR2 FQGTGA. This CDR3 comprises 16 residues. After removal of 5 bases from V and 10 bases from J, the junction contained 11 bases not matched to a gene. As DNA, the CDR3 is TGTGCCAGCAGCCTGATGGGGACAGGGGAAGGATCACCCCTCCACTTT. This sequence encodes CASSLMGTGEGSPLHF.

V and J are TRBV6-5 and TRBJ2-5, with 7 bases that match TRBD1. Trimming cost V 5 bases and J 3 bases; bases outside gene matches: 9. CDR3 length: 15 residues. Germline V gives CDR1 MNHEY, CDR2 SVGAGI. The CDR3 DNA is TGTGCCAGCAGTCCCTGGACAGGAGGTGAAGAGACCCAGTACTTC. Amino acid sequence: CASSPWTGGEETQYF.

The chain carries TRBV18 and TRBJ1-1, with TRBD1 identical over 7 bases. Germline V gene data show CDR1 as KGHSH and CDR2 as LQKENI. The CDR3 is 14 amino acids. V shed 3 bases and J 6 bases; nucleotides not matched to a gene: 7. The CDR3 DNA is TGTGCCAGCTCACCCTCACAGGGGTACGCTGAAGCTTTCTTT. Protein: CASSPSQGYAEAFF. Full variable domain (outside the CDR3, taken from reference TRBV18 and TRBJ1-1): NAGVMQNPRHLVRRRGQEARLRCSPMKGHSHVYWYRQLPEEGLKFMVYLQKENIIDESGMPKERFSAEFPKEGPSILRIQQVVRGDSAAYFCASSPSQGYAEAFFGQGTRLTVV.

This clone showed up just a few times. The V gene is TRBV29-1, the J gene TRBJ2-7; 8 nucleotides align to TRBD1. This CDR3 comprises 13 residues. Germline CDR1 is SQVTM and CDR2 is ANQGSEA. After removal of 3 bases from V and 4 bases from J, the junction contained 5 bases not matched to a gene. The CDR3 coding sequence is TGCAGCGTTGAGGACAGGGAGGTTTACGAGCAGTACTTC. This codes for CSVEDREVYEQYF.

This clone was seen a few times. The V and J genes are TRBV7-2 and TRBJ1-6; D remains unclear. Germline V gene lookup returns CDR1 SGHTA and CDR2 FQGNSA. The CDR3 totals 11 residues. The ends were cut back, 2 bases at V and 14 bases at J, with 7 bases in the middle. The CDR3 region is CASSLMSSLHF. DNA for the CDR3: TGTGCCAGCAGCTTAATGAGCTCCCTCCACTTT.

This clone was detected ten times or more. The chain is built from TRBV7-9 and TRBJ2-6; D remains unclear. Germline CDR1 SEHNR, CDR2 FQNEAQ (reference sequence). This CDR3 region has 17 residues. Deletions cut 3 bases from V and 0 bases from J, with 12 bases between. The CDR3 bases are TGTGCCAGCAGCTTCTTCGGGCCGCGCTCTGGGGCCAACGTCCTGACTTTC. It encodes CASSFFGPRSGANVLTF.

This clone was seen a handful of times. This may arise from a read error, as a much more abundant clone is one base away. This sample includes further DNA sequences coding for the same CDR3. This CDR3 is CASSPPGTDTQYF. The CDR3 nucleotides read TGTGCCAGCAGCCCCCCGGGCACAGATACGCAGTATTTT. The V and J genes are TRBV7-9 and TRBJ2-3; D is ambiguous. This CDR3 is built from 13 residues. Germline V lookup: CDR1 SEHNR, CDR2 FQNEAQ (reference sequence). Trimming shortened V by 5 bases and J by 1 base, and 7 bases separated the two germline ends.

Only a few counts were recorded for this clone. The CDR3, as DNA: TGTGCCAGCAGCTCCATAGCGGACAGGGGGCGGGAAAAACTGTTTTTT. Translation gives CASSSIADRGREKLFF. The V gene is TRBV7-6, the J gene TRBJ1-4, with 11 positions matching TRBD1. This CDR3 contains 16 residues. V lost 4 bases, J lost 8 bases, and 9 bases stayed unmatched. From germline, CDR1 is SGHVS and CDR2 FNYEAQ.

The rearrangement uses TRBV7-8 and TRBJ2-3; D call uncertain. This CDR3 is built from 16 residues. The germline V and J ends were trimmed by 3 bases and 4 bases, with 17 bases remaining between them. The germline V gene has CDR1 SGHVS and CDR2 FQNEAQ. DNA of the CDR3: TGTGCCAGCAGCTTCGTCCGAATAGGAAACCCAGATACGCAGTATTTT. Translating gives CASSFVRIGNPDTQYF.

The genes are TRBV10-3 and TRBJ1-1; D call uncertain. V gave up 11 bases and J gave up 6 bases, with 13 bases separating them. CDR1 and CDR2 from the germline V gene are ENHRY and SYGVKD. The CDR3 covers 11 residues. The CDR3 spells CASWGASEAFF. As DNA, the CDR3 is TGTGCCTCCTGGGGAGCCTCTGAAGCTTTCTTT.

Remarks on this clone: A read error is likely here: a far larger clone is one base away. The V gene is TRBV18, the J gene TRBJ1-1; TRBD1 agrees at 8 bases. The germline CDR1 and CDR2 sequences are KGHSH and LQKENI. The CDR3 extends over 13 amino acids. CDR3 amino acids: CASAPVGTGEAFF. Written as DNA, the CDR3 is TGTGCCAGCGCACCCGTGGGGACAGGAGAAGCTTTCTTT.

The rearrangement uses TRBV25-1 and TRBJ2-1; D is possibly TRBD2 (6 bases). CDR3 size: 16 residues. Trimming removed 5 bases at V and 6 bases at J, with 20 bases between. Germline loops: CDR1 MGHDK, CDR2 SYGVNS. This chain's CDR3 is CASSPRDSPRFNEQFF. CDR3 sequence (DNA): TGTGCCAGCAGTCCCCGGGACTCCCCACGGTTCAATGAGCAGTTCTTC.

The chain uses TRBV28 and TRBJ2-6; TRBD1 is a possible D gene (6 bases). The V and J ends lost 5 bases and 0 bases respectively, with 14 bases between them. The CDR3 has 17 residues. CDR1 is MDHEN, CDR2 SYDVKM, per germline. CDR3 sequence: CASSPGATTSGANVLTF. CDR3 DNA: TGTGCCAGCAGTCCAGGGGCTACAACCTCTGGGGCCAACGTCCTGACTTTC.

This clone was detected a few times. The junction does not match germline at one end; this may be a read error. The gene calls are TRBV6-5 and TRBJ2-7; D not certain. This CDR3 is built from 12 residues. Germline V lookup: CDR1 MNHEY, CDR2 SVGAGI. CDR3 amino acids: CAISGQTPEQYF. CDR3 nucleotides: TGTGCCATCAGTGGGCAGACTCCCGAGCAGTACTTC.

This clone showed up just a few times. V gene TRBV19 combines with J gene TRBJ1-2; TRBD1 agrees at 9 bases. Germline V lookup: CDR1 LNHDA, CDR2 SQIVND (reference sequence). With 5 bases clipped from V and 8 bases from J, the junction kept 9 bases outside the gene matches. This CDR3 has 14 residues. CDR3 region: CASSGTGKHQGYTF. CDR3 nucleotide sequence: TGTGCCAGTAGTGGGACAGGGAAGCATCAAGGCTACACCTTC.

This clone was observed at least ten times. The chain joins TRBV5-1 to TRBJ2-5; maybe TRBD1 (7 bases). V was cut by 7 bases and J by 1 base, with 14 bases left in between. Germline loops: CDR1 SGHRS, CDR2 YFSETQ. The CDR3 runs to 14 residues. The CDR3 region is CASGPGGTQETQYF. The CDR3, as DNA: TGCGCCAGCGGCCCAGGGGGGACCCAAGAGACCCAGTACTTC.

The chain carries TRBV7-9 and TRBJ1-6; D ambiguous. Trimming pared 2 bases from V and 7 bases from J, leaving 6 bases between. CDR3 length: 13 amino acids. Germline CDR1 SEHNR, CDR2 FQNEAQ (reference sequence). CDR3 DNA: TGTGCCAGCAGCTTAAAGGGAAATTCACCCCTCCACTTT. The encoded protein is CASSLKGNSPLHF.

The chain joins TRBV28 to TRBJ1-5; 10 bases map to TRBD1. V dropped 4 bases and J dropped 4; count of bases not matched to a gene: 4. The V gene's germline CDR1 is MDHEN and CDR2 SYDVKM. There are 15 residues in the CDR3. The CDR3: CASSSTGGWNQPQHF. In DNA form, the CDR3 reads TGTGCCAGCAGTTCGACAGGGGGCTGGAATCAGCCCCAGCATTTT.

This clone was found a few times. This sequence joins TRBV28 and TRBJ1-4; possibly TRBD1 for D (5 bases). With 8 bases removed from V and 1 base from J, the gap between germline ends came to 11 bases. Germline assignment: CDR1 MDHEN and CDR2 SYDVKM. CDR3 length equals 14 residues. CDR3: CASGGDLTNEKLFF. The DNA of the CDR3 is TGTGCCAGCGGGGGGGACTTAACTAATGAAAAACTGTTTTTT.

This chain uses TRBV30 with TRBJ2-7; D ambiguous. V lost 0 bases, J lost 2 bases, and 11 bases lay in between. CDR1 and CDR2 (germline): GTSNPN, SVGIG (reference sequence). This CDR3 is 14 amino acids long. CDR3 protein: CAWSVPGRAYEQYF. The DNA for the CDR3 is TGTGCCTGGAGTGTACCTGGCCGAGCCTACGAGCAGTACTTC.

The rearrangement joins TRBV4-1 to TRBJ2-3; 9 bases fit TRBD2. The germline CDR1 and CDR2 sequences are MGHRA and YSYEKL. Trimming cost V 1 base and J 5 bases; bases outside gene matches: 10. The CDR3 totals 17 residues. The CDR3 nucleotides are TGCGCCAGCAGCCAAGTTATGGCGGGGGGGTCAAAAGATACGCAGTATTTT. It codes for CASSQVMAGGSKDTQYF.

This clone was picked up a small number of times. The chain combines TRBV13 with TRBJ1-2, with 8 bases lining up with TRBD1. The CDR3 runs to 14 residues. The junction had 7 bases not matched to a gene; V was cut back by 5 bases and J by 5 bases. The V gene's germline CDR1 is PRHDT and CDR2 FYEKMQ (reference sequence). As DNA, the CDR3 is TGTGCCAGCAGCCTCGGACAGGGAGAGTATGGCTACACCTTC. It encodes CASSLGQGEYGYTF.

This sequence joins TRBV11-3 and TRBJ2-3, with a weak D call TRBD2 (7 bases). The CDR3 runs 16 residues. In germline, CDR1 is SGHNT, CDR2 YENEEA. Trimming cost V 5 bases and J 0 bases, with 15 bases left between them. In DNA form, the CDR3 reads TGTGCCAGCAGCCCAGGGGCGGGGGCAAGCACAGATACGCAGTATTTT. Encoded protein: CASSPGAGASTDTQYF.

This clone was found a few times. This may arise from a read error, as a much more abundant clone is one base away. The genes are TRBV29-1 and TRBJ2-3, with 8 bases lining up with TRBD1. V lost 7 bases and J lost 4; bases outside the gene matches: 10. CDR3 size: 14 residues. Germline V gene data show CDR1 as SQVTM and CDR2 as ANQGSEA. In DNA, the CDR3 is TGCAGCGGGAGCCAGGGGGCCACGGCAGATACGCAGTATTTT. It encodes CSGSQGATADTQYF.

This clone came up a few times. The chain combines TRBV29-1 with TRBJ1-2; D is unresolved. V lost 3 bases and J lost 10, with 15 bases in between. Germline-derived CDR1 and CDR2 are SQVTM and ANQGSEA. The CDR3 has 12 residues. The DNA of the CDR3 is TGCAGCGTTGAGCGGGAGAACTCAGACTACACCTTC. It encodes CSVERENSDYTF.

The table lists this clone with a few counts. The V gene is TRBV18, the J gene TRBJ1-1; D gene unclear. Germline lookup yields CDR1 KGHSH and CDR2 LQKENI. The CDR3 contains 13 residues. Trimming took off 3 bases at V and 1 base at J, with 6 bases between the two ends. In DNA form, the CDR3 reads TGTGCCAGCTCACCGGACGGGAACACTGAAGCTTTCTTT. Translated, it gives CASSPDGNTEAFF. Full variable domain (outside the CDR3, taken from reference TRBV18 and TRBJ1-1): NAGVMQNPRHLVRRRGQEARLRCSPMKGHSHVYWYRQLPEEGLKFMVYLQKENIIDESGMPKERFSAEFPKEGPSILRIQQVVRGDSAAYFCASSPDGNTEAFFGQGTRLTVV.

The chain carries TRBV9 and TRBJ2-3; TRBD1 is a possible D gene (6 bases). This CDR3 has 15 residues. Trimming left V 4 bases short and J 2 bases short, with 14 bases between. Germline-derived CDR1 and CDR2 are SGDLS and YYNGEE. CDR3 nucleotide sequence: TGTGCCAGCAGCTCCTCAGGGGAATTCACAGATACGCAGTATTTT. Its translation is CASSSSGEFTDTQYF.